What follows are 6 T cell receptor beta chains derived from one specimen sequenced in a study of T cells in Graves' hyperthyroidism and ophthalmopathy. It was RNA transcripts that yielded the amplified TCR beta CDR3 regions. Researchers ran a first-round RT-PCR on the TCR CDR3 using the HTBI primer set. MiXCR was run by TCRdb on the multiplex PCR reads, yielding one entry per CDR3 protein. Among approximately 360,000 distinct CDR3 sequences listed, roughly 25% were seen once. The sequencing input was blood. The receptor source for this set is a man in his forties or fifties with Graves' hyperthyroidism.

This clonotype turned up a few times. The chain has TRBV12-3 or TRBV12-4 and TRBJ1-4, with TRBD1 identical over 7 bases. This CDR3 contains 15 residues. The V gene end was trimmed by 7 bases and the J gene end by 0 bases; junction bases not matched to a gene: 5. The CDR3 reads CASTHRGATNEKLFF. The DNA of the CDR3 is TGTGCCAGCACCCACAGGGGAGCAACTAATGAAAAACTGTTTTTT.

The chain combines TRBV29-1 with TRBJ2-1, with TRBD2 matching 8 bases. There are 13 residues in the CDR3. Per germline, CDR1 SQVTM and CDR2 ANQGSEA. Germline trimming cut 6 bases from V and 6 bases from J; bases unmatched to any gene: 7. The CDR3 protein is CSVRREGPNEQFF. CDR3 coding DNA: TGCAGCGTCCGACGGGAGGGCCCCAATGAGCAGTTCTTC.

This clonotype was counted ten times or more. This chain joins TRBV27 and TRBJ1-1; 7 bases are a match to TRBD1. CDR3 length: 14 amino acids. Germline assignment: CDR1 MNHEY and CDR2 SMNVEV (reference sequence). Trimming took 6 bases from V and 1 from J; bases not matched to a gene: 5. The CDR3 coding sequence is TGTGCCAGCAGATTCCGGGACAGGAACACTGAAGCTTTCTTT. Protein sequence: CASRFRDRNTEAFF.

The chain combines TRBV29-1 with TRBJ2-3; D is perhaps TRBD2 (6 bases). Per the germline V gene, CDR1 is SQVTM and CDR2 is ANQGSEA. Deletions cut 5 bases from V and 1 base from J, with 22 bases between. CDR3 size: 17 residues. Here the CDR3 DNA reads TGCAGCGTTTCCAATAGCGGCCCCGCGGTGCGCACAGATACGCAGTATTTT. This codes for CSVSNSGPAVRTDTQYF.

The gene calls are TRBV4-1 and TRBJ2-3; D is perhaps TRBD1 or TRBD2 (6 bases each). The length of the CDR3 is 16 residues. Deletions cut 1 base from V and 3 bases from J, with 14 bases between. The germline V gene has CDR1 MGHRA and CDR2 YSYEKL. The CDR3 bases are TGCGCCAGCAGCCAAGGATGGCGAGGGGGGACAGATACGCAGTATTTT. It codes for CASSQGWRGGTDTQYF.

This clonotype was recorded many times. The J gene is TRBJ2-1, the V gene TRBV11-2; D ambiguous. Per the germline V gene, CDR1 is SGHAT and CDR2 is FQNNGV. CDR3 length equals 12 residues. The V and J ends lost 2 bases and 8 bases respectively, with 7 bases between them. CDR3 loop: CASSLWVDEQFF. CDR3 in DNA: TGTGCCAGCAGCTTATGGGTGGATGAGCAGTTCTTC.